A single T cell receptor beta chain is shown here with its context. Its antigen is still unknown. No base quality values were provided; no much bigger clone lies one nucleotide off. This sample is drawn from a study of cytomegalovirus exposure and HLA in healthy donors (TCRdb year 2017). The study in broad terms: An earlier analysis of under 600 of the donors reported more than 250 Gb of sequence data and 100 million to 130 million unique TCR beta sequences from some 180 million T cells. Typing coverage varied by locus: roughly 629-640 donors for A, B, C, DRB1 and DQB1; about 520 for DQA1; approximately 610 for DPA1; about 450 for DPB1. Donor age, sex, ethnicity and CMV serostatus were compiled together with the repertoire data. Of the 398 genotyped donors, roughly 76% were placed in the genetic ancestry cluster associated with self-reported Caucasian donors. Along with the approximately 700-subject first cohort, a separate validation cohort of about 110 different subjects was used. Rather than drawing on any new phenotypic data, the later analysis identified candidate immune exposures from TCR beta sequences and the way those sequences occurred across donors. Every discovery cohort repertoire had been produced on one sequencing platform. Roughly 5 DR-DQ haplotypes were handled as single units for association and clustering, since linkage in the cohort was strong. A later analysis re-analyzed previously published TCR beta repertoires from about 730 donors and added high-resolution HLA genotyping to study TCR occurrence patterns. The study aimed to test whether signatures of past pathogen exposure could be identified by cataloging public T cell receptors. The study used immunosequencing to profile the T cell repertoires of several hundred subjects and linked those repertoires to cytomegalovirus serostatus. Both class I and class II loci were covered by HLA typing, at four-digit resolution. In a later genetic analysis, genome-wide SNP genotypes for about 55% of the 666 donors were used, and that subset was treated as a discovery cohort. An early release that covered approximately 600 HLA-typed donors contained around 300 gigabases of sequencing data and approximately 85 million unique TCR sequences. Across approximately 400 genotyped donors of the cohort, an average of about 240,000 unique TCR beta nucleotide sequences per donor were sequenced, and around 20% of those sequences were non-productive. In an earlier analysis of more than 550 of the donors, high-throughput TCR beta sequencing was used to judge whether each TCR beta V gene segment behaved as functional or pseudogenic. To predict cytomegalovirus infection status, the study combined high-throughput TCR immunosequencing, statistical association of individual TCRs with disease status, and machine learning.

In total, roughly 710 healthy bone marrow donors made up the cohort. Cohort members were all nominally healthy when sampled, although unrecorded immune exposures were likely present. The donor tested CMV seronegative and was one of the 352 seronegative cohort members. Each donor provided a peripheral blood sample, and peripheral blood mononuclear cells were used for TCR beta sequencing. The Qiagen DNeasy Blood Extraction Kit was used to extract genomic DNA from the blood cell samples. Libraries were constructed by the immunoSEQ multiplex PCR assay. For the multiplex PCR, a mixture combining 60 forward primers for TCR Vbeta segments and 13 reverse primers for TCR Jbeta segments was used. The CDR3 region of rearranged TCR beta genes was amplified from genomic DNA by a multiplex PCR assay. Amplified TCR beta libraries were sequenced as 87-base-pair reads on the Illumina HiSeq System. As for how the authors treated the data: A later analysis counted approximately 74 million unique TCR beta chains across the approximately 700 repertoires, and around 9.9 million of these chains were shared by at least two donors. A nearest-neighbor algorithm error-corrected the raw reads and collapsed the reads into unique sequences, merging closely related sequences to remove PCR and sequencing errors. CDR3 sequences were aligned to IMGT reference sequences to assign V, D and J gene segments. Each retained sequence needed at least a six-nucleotide match to both a V gene segment and a J gene segment. Rearrangements were classified as productive when the CDR3 lacked stop codons and remained in frame with V and J, and all other rearrangements were classified as non-productive. Following IMGT convention, CDR3 was defined as the stretch from the second conserved V-encoded cysteine up to the conserved J-encoded phenylalanine. The earlier analysis of some 600 of the donors excluded sequences that lacked an unambiguous match to a single V gene segment. An earlier analysis of fewer than 750 of the donors called V segments functional above 56.7% productive rearrangements and segregating when the between-donor standard deviation exceeded 5%. A statistical classification framework was built to diagnose cytomegalovirus status from the catalog of TCR beta chain sequences. In a later analysis, TCR nucleotide sequences were compared against IMGT/GENE-DB human TR gene sequences so that V and J genes could be assigned. In a later analysis, CDR3 sequences and most-parsimonious VDJ recombination scenarios were assigned using the TCRdist pipeline. A later analysis defined each TCR beta chain by its CDR3 amino acid sequence plus V-gene family, and excluded reads lacking a unique V-gene family. A later analysis removed over 500 highly shared, low-generation-probability nucleotide sequences to deal with suspected cross-contamination and a sequencing artifact. In a later analysis, a clonal expansion index was calculated for each public chain from normalized within-repertoire ranks of inferred template counts. Generation probabilities in a later analysis came from a VDJ recombination model fitted to out-of-frame rearrangements, and those results were checked against IGoR. In a later analysis, hypergeometric tests were used to score TCR-TCR, TCR-HLA and TCR-CMV co-occurrence, with a repertoire-size bias correction applied to TCR pairs. A later analysis estimated false discovery rates by permuting HLA or CMV assignments 20 times. In a later analysis, co-occurring TCRs were grouped with DBSCAN, and TCRdist sequence similarity was added when clustering was performed within HLA-allele-positive subsets. Repertoires with fewer than 30,000 or more than 120,000 public chains, plus five repertoires with anomalous nucleotide sharing, were excluded from co-occurrence clustering. TCRdb took this table from immuneACCESS and kept in-frame rearrangements with V and J called. Such tables lack part of the clones; where checked against another copy, unresolved V genes explain under half of the gap, and the rest is unexplained. For V, J and clone size, that table is used; D and trimming come from the DNA. Counted in this sample were over 100,000 clones; roughly 89% of them appeared once. The ten most abundant clones make up roughly 5.2% of the sample.

V gives up 4 bases and J gives up 3 bases, and the segment between their germline ends measures 19 bases. Via the germline V gene (reference sequence), CDR1 is LNHNV and CDR2 YYDKDF. The CDR3 runs 17 amino acids, cysteine and phenylalanine included. The CDR3 DNA has 51 bases and is translated from base 1. Beyond this particular receptor, the publication reports: Cytomegalovirus status was reported to be diagnosed by the classifier with high specificity and sensitivity in both the original and validation cohorts. According to a later analysis, most CMV-associated TCR beta chains appeared to be HLA-restricted, and the HLA associations seemed to be driven largely by CMV exposure. Approximately 18 rarely observed V segments, including chromosome 9 orphons, were excluded from the earlier analysis of approximately 600 of the donors because counts were too low. Compared with equally common non-associated chains, HLA-associated TCR beta chains in a later analysis were more clonally expanded and had lower generation probabilities. When HLA alleles, especially DR and DQ, strongly co-occurred, TCR associations were difficult to assign to individual alleles. In vitro tests confirmed that three of the cytomegalovirus-associated TCR beta chains recognize cytomegalovirus antigens. This cohort had only TCR beta chains sequenced, and the lack of alpha or paired-chain data limited which features could be detected. The authors suggested that the approach could potentially be extended to other disease states and immunological phenotypes. Broadly in line with IMGT annotations, most TCR beta V segments showed up in productive rearrangements about 90% or about 30% of the time in an earlier analysis of several hundred of the donors. For the cohort, immune exposure information was limited to CMV serostatus. A later genetic analysis associated a missense DCLRE1C variant with V-gene and J-gene trimming of TCR beta chains, and an independent cohort replicated the association. According to a later analysis, parvovirus B19, influenza, CMV and Epstein-Barr virus appeared linked to several top co-occurrence clusters. Because HLA typing was missing for some donors at each locus, association tests included only the typed subset. A further reported finding was that TCR beta sequences accurately predicted the HLA-A and HLA-B alleles for most subjects in the first cohort. The presence/absence analyses assumed that sequencing depth was roughly uniform across donors, and that assumption may not be true. Across donors, most TCR sequences were observed very rarely, whereas some public TCRs were present in many individuals. A cluster of highly shared sequence variants was judged likely to be a technical artifact of the sequencing pipeline. A later analysis found that TCR association rates varied across HLA loci, with DRB1 alleles showing the most associated TCRs and HLA-C alleles the fewest. At a false discovery rate of 0.05, a later analysis linked 15,000 to 20,000 TCR beta sequences to specific HLA alleles. Compared with the 666-donor mean, donors in an Asian-associated ancestry cluster had fewer N-insertions in productive TCRs, according to a later genetic analysis. The 87-base-pair reads could not distinguish some IMGT-functional V segments, including TRBV6-2 and TRBV6-3, so those segments were excluded. The study listed 150 to 200 TCR beta chains as associated with cytomegalovirus. Correlated functional status among segregating V segments might be attributable to linkage disequilibrium, but an unknown experimental factor could not be ruled out.

The chain links TRBV15 with TRBJ2-4, with TRBD1 as a weak D call on 5 bases. The clonotype originates from a woman in her thirties in good health and CMV-seronegative. The sequencing sample was made of PBMCs. The base sequence is TGTGCCACCAGCAAGAGTCAAAGGGGCGTGGACAAAAACATTCAGTACTTC. The resulting protein is CATSKSQRGVDKNIQYF.